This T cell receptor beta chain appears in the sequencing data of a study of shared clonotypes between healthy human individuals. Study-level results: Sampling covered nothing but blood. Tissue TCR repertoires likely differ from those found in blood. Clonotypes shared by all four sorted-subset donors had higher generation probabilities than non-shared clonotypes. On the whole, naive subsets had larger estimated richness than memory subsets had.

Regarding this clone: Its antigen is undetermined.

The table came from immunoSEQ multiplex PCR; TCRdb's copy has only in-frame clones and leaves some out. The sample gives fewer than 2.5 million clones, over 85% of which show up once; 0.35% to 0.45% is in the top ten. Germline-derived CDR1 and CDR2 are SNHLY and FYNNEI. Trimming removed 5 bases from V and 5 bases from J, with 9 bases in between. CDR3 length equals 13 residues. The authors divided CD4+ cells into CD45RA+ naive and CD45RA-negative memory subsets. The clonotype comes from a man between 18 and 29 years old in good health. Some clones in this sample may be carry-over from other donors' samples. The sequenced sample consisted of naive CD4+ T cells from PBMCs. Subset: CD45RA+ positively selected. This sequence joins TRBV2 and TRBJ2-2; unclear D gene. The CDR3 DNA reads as TGTGCCAGCAGTTTGGTCCGTACCGGGGAGCTGTTTTTT. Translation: CASSLVRTGELFF.